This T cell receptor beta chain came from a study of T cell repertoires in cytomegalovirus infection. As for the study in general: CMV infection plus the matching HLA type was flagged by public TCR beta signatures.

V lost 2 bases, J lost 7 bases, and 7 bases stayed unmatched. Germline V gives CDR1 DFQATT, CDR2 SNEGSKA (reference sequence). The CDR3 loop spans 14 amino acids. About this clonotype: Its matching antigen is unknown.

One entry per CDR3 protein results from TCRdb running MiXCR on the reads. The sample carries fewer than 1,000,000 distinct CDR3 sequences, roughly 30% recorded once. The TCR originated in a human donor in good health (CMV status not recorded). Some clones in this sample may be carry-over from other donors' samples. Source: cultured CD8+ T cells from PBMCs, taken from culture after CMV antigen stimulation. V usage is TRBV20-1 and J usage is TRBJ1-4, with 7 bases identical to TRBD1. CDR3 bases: TGCAGTGCTAGACTGACAGGGTCTGTTGAAAAACTGTTTTTT. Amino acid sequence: CSARLTGSVEKLFF.